What follows are 23 T cell receptor beta chains derived from one specimen sequenced in a study of blood T cell repertoires in COVID-19. Assay: immunoSEQ multiplex PCR; the TCRdb copy retains only in-frame clones and omits some. The data show about 210,000 clones, 89% seen once. Sequencing input: peripheral blood. Receptors originate from a woman aged 40 to 50 with acute or convalescent COVID-19.

This rearrangement joins TRBV5-4 to TRBJ2-1, with 8 positions matching TRBD2. V lost 1 base to trimming and J lost 8 bases; unmatched junction nucleotides: 5. The CDR3 contains 14 residues. Germline loops: CDR1 SGHNT, CDR2 YYREEE (reference sequence). Written as DNA, the CDR3 is TGTGCCAGCAGCTTGCTGGCGGGGGGCGATGAGCAGTTCTTC. Translated: CASSLLAGGDEQFF.

V and J are TRBV7-8 and TRBJ1-5, with TRBD1 matching over 7 bases. Germline V CDR1 and CDR2: SGHVS, FQNEAQ. This CDR3 contains 16 residues. V trimming: 2 bases; J trimming: 1 base; junction bases outside the gene matches: 5. For the CDR3, the DNA is TGTGCCAGCAGCTTAAGGGGGCGCGGGAGCAATCAGCCCCAGCATTTT. Its protein product is CASSLRGRGSNQPQHF.

This sequence joins TRBV2 and TRBJ1-5; D gene ambiguous. Trimming stripped 6 bases from V and 7 bases from J, with 19 bases between. The CDR3 is made up of 15 amino acids. Per germline, CDR1 SNHLY and CDR2 FYNNEI. For the CDR3, the DNA is TGTGCCAGCAGCCAAACCCCGACCCGGGGACAGCCCCAGCATTTT. Its protein product is CASSQTPTRGQPQHF.

This chain connects TRBV5-1 to TRBJ2-1; TRBD2 is a possible D gene (6 bases). CDR1 SGHRS and CDR2 YFSETQ come from the germline V gene. V lost 0 bases and J lost 0, with 10 bases in between. The CDR3 sequence is 16 residues long. CDR3 in DNA: TGCGCCAGCAGCTTGGGCGGGGCCGTCTCCTACAATGAGCAGTTCTTC. It is translated as CASSLGGAVSYNEQFF.

The rearrangement joins TRBV4-1 to TRBJ2-5; 13 nucleotides align to TRBD2. Trimming took 4 bases from V and 5 from J; bases not matched to a gene: 4. The CDR3 is 15 amino acids. Per the germline V gene, CDR1 is MGHRA and CDR2 is YSYEKL. CDR3 coding DNA: TGCGCCAGCAGCCGAACTAGCGGGGGGGCGGAGACCCAGTACTTC. Protein sequence: CASSRTSGGAETQYF.

This clone was picked up a small number of times. The chain is built from TRBV2 and TRBJ1-2; possible D gene TRBD1, 5 bases. The CDR3 sequence is 12 residues long. V was cut by 4 bases and J by 4 bases, with 7 bases left in between. In germline, CDR1 is SNHLY, CDR2 FYNNEI. This chain's CDR3 is CASSVTVYGYTF. DNA for the CDR3: TGTGCCAGCAGTGTGACAGTCTATGGCTACACCTTC.

The rearrangement joins TRBV29-1 to TRBJ1-2; a weak D match, TRBD1 (5 bases). V dropped 4 bases and J dropped 4 bases, with 16 bases sitting between them. The CDR3 consists of 14 residues. In germline, CDR1 is SQVTM, CDR2 ANQGSEA. Here the CDR3 reads CSVAGQGIGYGYTF. CDR3 coding DNA: TGCAGCGTTGCGGGTCAGGGCATCGGCTATGGCTACACCTTC.

The genes are TRBV5-1 and TRBJ2-5; tentatively, D is TRBD2 (6 bases). V was trimmed by 0 bases and J by 7 bases, leaving 13 bases between them. Per germline, CDR1 SGHRS and CDR2 YFSETQ. This CDR3 is 14 amino acids long. The CDR3 sequence: CASSLGTSFATQYF. The CDR3 region has the DNA TGCGCCAGCAGCTTGGGAACTAGCTTTGCGACCCAGTACTTC.

The chain uses TRBV19 and TRBJ1-1; D not resolved. The CDR3 length is 12 residues. V lost 8 bases and J lost 4, with 11 bases in between. Germline V CDR1 and CDR2: LNHDA, SQIVND (reference sequence). CDR3 nucleotides: TGTGCCAGTTCCGCGGGTTTCACTGAAGCTTTCTTT. Amino acids: CASSAGFTEAFF.

This sequence joins TRBV7-9 and TRBJ1-1; D not certain. The CDR3 is made up of 13 amino acids. In germline, CDR1 is SEHNR, CDR2 FQNEAQ (reference sequence). Trimming cost V 7 bases and J 0 bases, with 9 bases left between them. Written as DNA, the CDR3 is TGTGCCAGCACCCTCGACATGAACACTGAAGCTTTCTTT. It codes for CASTLDMNTEAFF.

The rearrangement links TRBV9 to TRBJ2-2; the D is unclear. The CDR3 contains 15 residues. CDR1 SGDLS and CDR2 YYNGEE come from the germline V gene. Trimming stripped 1 base from V and 1 base from J, with 8 bases between. The CDR3 region is CASSVTPGNTGELFF. CDR3 DNA sequence: TGTGCCAGCAGCGTAACCCCGGGGAACACCGGGGAGCTGTTTTTT.

The V and J genes are TRBV2 and TRBJ1-2; 10 bases agree with TRBD1. The CDR3 length is 14 residues. Germline V gives CDR1 SNHLY, CDR2 FYNNEI. J lost 7 bases, V lost 6 bases, and 8 bases had no gene match. CDR3 in DNA: TGTGCCAGCAGATATCAGACAGGGGGCTTTGGCTACACCTTC. Translation: CASRYQTGGFGYTF.

V gene TRBV27 combines with J gene TRBJ1-4; D unresolved. The ends were cut back, 4 bases at V and 8 bases at J, with 14 bases in the middle. CDR3 length: 14 amino acids. Germline lookup yields CDR1 MNHEY and CDR2 SMNVEV (reference sequence). The CDR3 DNA reads TGTGCCAGCAGTTCCCCCCTCCGAGGGGAAAAACTGTTTTTT. Amino acids: CASSSPLRGEKLFF.

J is TRBJ1-5 and V is TRBV18, with 8 bases aligning to TRBD1. Germline V gene sequence: CDR1 KGHSH, CDR2 LQKENI. Trimming cost V 4 bases and J 0 bases; bases outside gene matches: 2. CDR3 length: 15 amino acids. The CDR3 coding sequence is TGTGCCAGCTCACGACAGGGGAATAGCAATCAGCCCCAGCATTTT. Translating gives CASSRQGNSNQPQHF.

The count of this clone is one. The chain links TRBV4-1 to TRBJ1-4; tentative D call: TRBD1 (6 bases). V lost 3 bases, J lost 4 bases, and 15 bases lay in between. The CDR3 spans 16 residues. Germline V gene lookup returns CDR1 MGHRA and CDR2 YSYEKL. The CDR3 nucleotides read TGCGCCAGCAGCCAGAATACCGACAGGTTTAATGAAAAACTGTTTTTT. Its translation: CASSQNTDRFNEKLFF.

This clone was seen once. The genes are TRBV27 and TRBJ2-1; 9 nucleotides match TRBD1. Trimming removed 1 base from V and 10 bases from J; junction bases left unmatched: 8. Per germline, CDR1 MNHEY and CDR2 SMNVEV (reference sequence). This CDR3 is 15 amino acids long. Here the CDR3 DNA reads TGTGCCAGCAGTTTATTGGGGACAGGGCTAGCGGAGCAGTTCTTC. It yields the protein CASSLLGTGLAEQFF.

The V call is TRBV5-1, the J call TRBJ1-2; D may be TRBD1 (5 bases). Trimming pared 3 bases from V and 7 bases from J, leaving 13 bases between. This CDR3 is built from 13 residues. Per germline, CDR1 SGHRS and CDR2 YFSETQ. The CDR3 coding sequence is TGCGCCAGCAGCTCCGAAATCAGGGCTGGCTACACCTTC. Translating it yields CASSSEIRAGYTF.

This sequence joins TRBV2 and TRBJ1-5; the D is unclear. CDR1 and CDR2 (germline): SNHLY, FYNNEI. V lost 9 bases and J 5 bases, leaving 14 bases between the germline ends. The CDR3 covers 13 residues. The CDR3 sequence is CASEWAADQPQHF. In DNA form, the CDR3 reads TGTGCCAGTGAGTGGGCAGCTGATCAGCCCCAGCATTTT. The whole variable domain, filled in from reference TRBV2 and TRBJ1-5, reads EPEVTQTPSHQVTQMGQEVILRCVPISNHLYFYWYRQILGQKVEFLVSFYNNEISEKSEIFDDQFSVERPDGSNFTLKIRSTKLEDSAMYFCASEWAADQPQHFGDGTRLSIL.

This chain links TRBV10-1 with TRBJ2-2, with D possibly TRBD1 on 6 matching bases. This CDR3 is built from 15 residues. Germline CDR1 is WNHNN and CDR2 is SYGVQD (reference sequence). With 8 bases removed from V and 0 bases from J, the gap between germline ends came to 13 bases. DNA for the CDR3: TGCGCCAGCGGTCCGGGACACCCGAACACCGGGGAGCTGTTTTTT. This codes for CASGPGHPNTGELFF.

This clone was counted only a few times. The rearrangement links TRBV4-1 to TRBJ1-5; D might be TRBD1 (6 bases). This CDR3 has 14 amino acids. Trimming pared 1 base from V and 6 bases from J, leaving 10 bases between. Germline V gene lookup returns CDR1 MGHRA and CDR2 YSYEKL. DNA for the CDR3: TGCGCCAGCAGCCAAGCTGAAGGGGGTCAGCCCCAGCATTTT. This codes for CASSQAEGGQPQHF.

This clone was counted a single time. V gene TRBV27 combines with J gene TRBJ1-1, with D tentatively TRBD1 (5 bases). V was pared by 8 bases and J by 1 base, with 14 bases between. Per the germline V gene, CDR1 is MNHEY and CDR2 is SMNVEV (reference sequence). This CDR3 contains 14 residues. CDR3 amino acids: CASRSSGGNTEAFF. CDR3 nucleotides: TGTGCCAGCCGGAGTTCCGGGGGGAACACTGAAGCTTTCTTT.

This chain links TRBV5-6 with TRBJ1-2; D might be TRBD1 (5 bases). This CDR3 region has 16 residues. The germline CDR1 and CDR2 sequences are SGHDT and YYEEEE. V lost 6 bases and J 3 bases, leaving 21 bases between the germline ends. The CDR3 loop is CASTTKIQDYHYGYTF. Written as DNA, the CDR3 is TGTGCCAGCACCACGAAAATACAGGATTACCACTATGGCTACACCTTC.

V and J are TRBV2 and TRBJ2-3; TRBD2 aligns across 9 bases. Germline CDR1 is SNHLY and CDR2 is FYNNEI. CDR3 length: 15 amino acids. The J segment lost 0 bases and the V segment lost 6 bases, leaving 4 bases of the junction unmatched. The CDR3 loop is CASRASGVSTDTQYF. DNA of the CDR3: TGTGCCAGCAGAGCTAGCGGGGTGAGCACAGATACGCAGTATTTT.